This paragraph reports one T cell receptor (beta chain). Antigen: not known. Peripheral blood, roughly 9.3 milliliters per donor, was collected. Together with a sample-barcoded 5' primer, a J-beta primer mix was included in a second PCR lasting about 6 to 11 cycles. Unique molecular identifiers of 12 random nucleotides labeled each cDNA. TCRdb reprocessed the 5' RACE reads via MiXCR and lists one record per CDR3 protein. The table lists 500,000 to 650,000 distinct CDR3 sequences, approximately 26% of them singletons. V gave up 5 bases and J gave up 7 bases, with 14 bases separating them. This CDR3 is 13 amino acids long. Germline values: CDR1 SGHVS, CDR2 FNYEAQ. This entry comes from a study of blood T cells in healthy people across ages. Study observations and caveats: Both higher diversity and more naive CD4+ cells marked long-lived donors when set against aged donors.

These records were also assigned to another study, of T cells of mothers and their children. That paper states: A few healthy Caucasian mothers, along with their six children, served as the donors.

The clonotype comes from a boy aged 2 to 9 in good health. What was sequenced was blood. V gene TRBV7-6 combines with J gene TRBJ2-5; a possible D gene is TRBD2 (5 bases). DNA for the CDR3: TGTGCCAGCAGCCACGGAAGCCGGGGGACCCAGTACTTC. Translating it yields CASSHGSRGTQYF.